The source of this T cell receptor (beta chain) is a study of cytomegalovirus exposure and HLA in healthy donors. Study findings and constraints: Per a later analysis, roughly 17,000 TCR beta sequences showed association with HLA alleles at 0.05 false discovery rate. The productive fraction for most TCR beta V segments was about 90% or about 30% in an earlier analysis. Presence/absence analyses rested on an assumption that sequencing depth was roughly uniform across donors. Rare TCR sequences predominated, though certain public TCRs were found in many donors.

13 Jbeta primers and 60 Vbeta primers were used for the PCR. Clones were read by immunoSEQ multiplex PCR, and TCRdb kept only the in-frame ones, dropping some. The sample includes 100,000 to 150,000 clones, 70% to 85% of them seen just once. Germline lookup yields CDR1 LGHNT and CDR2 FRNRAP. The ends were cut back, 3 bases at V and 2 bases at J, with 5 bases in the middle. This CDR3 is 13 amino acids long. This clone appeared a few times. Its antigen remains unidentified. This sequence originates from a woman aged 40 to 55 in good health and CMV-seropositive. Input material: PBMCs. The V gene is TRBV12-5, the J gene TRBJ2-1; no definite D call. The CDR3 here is CASGFETYNEQFF. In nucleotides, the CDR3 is TGTGCTAGTGGTTTTGAGACCTACAATGAGCAGTTCTTC.